The 13 T cell receptor beta chains below come from one sample, sequenced in a study of blood T cell repertoires in COVID-19. Assay used: immunoSEQ multiplex PCR; TCRdb lists only in-frame clones, some missing. Of some 150,000 clones in the sample, just under 80% are singletons; the top ten hold approximately 14%. Input material: peripheral blood. The receptor source for this set is a woman aged 80 or over with acute or convalescent COVID-19.

This chain links TRBV9 with TRBJ2-7; D is ambiguous. There are 14 residues in the CDR3. Germline loops: CDR1 SGDLS, CDR2 YYNGEE. The ends were cut back, 0 bases at V and 6 bases at J, with 13 bases in the middle. CDR3 DNA: TGTGCCAGCAGCGTAGGGGCCCCGCCCGGCGAGCAGTACTTC. Translation gives CASSVGAPPGEQYF.

The chain recombines TRBV4-1 with TRBJ1-4; D may be TRBD1 (6 bases). V lost 4 bases and J 0 bases, leaving 9 bases between the germline ends. Germline-derived CDR1 and CDR2 are MGHRA and YSYEKL. This CDR3 has 15 amino acids. CDR3 DNA sequence: TGCGCCAGCAGCCGGACAGTAGCAACTAATGAAAAACTGTTTTTT. Amino acids: CASSRTVATNEKLFF.

The genes are TRBV18 and TRBJ1-1; D gene uncertain. This CDR3 region has 15 residues. V was clipped by 2 bases and J by 4 bases, with 14 bases between them. CDR1 is KGHSH, CDR2 LQKENI, per germline. The CDR3 here is CASSPIGDKGTEAFF. The CDR3 coding sequence is TGTGCCAGCTCACCAATCGGGGATAAGGGCACTGAAGCTTTCTTT.

V is TRBV18 and J is TRBJ2-7; 12 bases are a match to TRBD2. CDR3 length: 14 residues. The J segment lost 3 bases and the V segment lost 6 bases, leaving 3 bases of the junction unmatched. Germline V gives CDR1 KGHSH, CDR2 LQKENI. The CDR3 region is CASSPSGGVYEQYF. CDR3 DNA: TGTGCCAGCTCCCCTAGCGGGGGGGTCTACGAGCAGTACTTC.

This clone was seen only a few times. The chain has TRBV5-1 and TRBJ1-3; D remains ambiguous. This CDR3 is built from 15 residues. Deletions cut 1 base from V and 0 bases from J, with 8 bases between. Germline V gives CDR1 SGHRS, CDR2 YFSETQ. Here the CDR3 DNA reads TGCGCCAGCAGCTTGTGGCCCGCCTCTGGAAACACCATATATTTT. Its protein is CASSLWPASGNTIYF.

V is TRBV19 and J is TRBJ1-2; 9 positions match TRBD1. With 5 bases clipped from V and 3 bases from J, the junction kept 7 bases outside the gene matches. Germline V CDR1 and CDR2: LNHDA, SQIVND (reference sequence). The CDR3 extends over 15 amino acids. The CDR3 coding sequence is TGTGCCAGTAGTTCGACAGGGGGAAGGGACTATGGCTACACCTTC. Translation gives CASSSTGGRDYGYTF.

The rearrangement uses TRBV10-2 and TRBJ1-5; perhaps TRBD1 as D (5 bases). Trimming left V 5 bases short and J 4 bases short, with 12 bases between. CDR1 and CDR2 (germline): WSHSY, SAAADI. The CDR3 has 14 residues. The CDR3 DNA is TGCGCCAGCAGTCCAGGGTTAGGGAATCAGCCCCAGCATTTT. Translating it yields CASSPGLGNQPQHF.

This clone was recorded once. This chain uses TRBV4-1 with TRBJ2-1; D possibly corresponds to TRBD1 (5 bases). The CDR3 sequence is 15 residues long. V was cut by 5 bases and J by 4 bases, with 15 bases left in between. Germline V gives CDR1 MGHRA, CDR2 YSYEKL. The DNA of the CDR3 is TGCGCCAGCAGCATCTGGCAGGGCCAATACAATGAGCAGTTCTTC. The encoded protein is CASSIWQGQYNEQFF.

The chain recombines TRBV6-5 with TRBJ1-4; TRBD1 matches 7 bases. This CDR3 has 14 amino acids. Germline V gene sequence: CDR1 MNHEY, CDR2 SVGAGI. The V gene end was trimmed by 4 bases and the J gene end by 7 bases; junction bases not matched to a gene: 6. The CDR3 nucleotides read TGTGCCAGCAGTTTACAGACAGGGCCTGAAAAACTGTTTTTT. Amino acids: CASSLQTGPEKLFF.

This chain joins TRBV27 and TRBJ2-7; TRBD2 agrees at 10 bases. V trimming: 3 bases; J trimming: 2 bases; junction bases outside the gene matches: 4. Germline CDR1 is MNHEY and CDR2 is SMNVEV (reference sequence). This CDR3 contains 15 residues. The CDR3 region is CASSFSGRPTYEQYF. The CDR3 DNA sequence: TGTGCCAGCAGTTTTAGCGGGAGGCCGACCTACGAGCAGTACTTC.

This chain joins TRBV4-1 and TRBJ2-3; 12 bases are shared with TRBD1. Germline CDR1 is MGHRA and CDR2 is YSYEKL. V shed 5 bases, J shed 1 base, and the junction held 10 bases outside the gene matches. This CDR3 region has 18 residues. CDR3 coding DNA: TGCGCCAGCAGCGAAACCGGGACAGGGGGCTTCGGCACAGATACGCAGTATTTT. Translation: CASSETGTGGFGTDTQYF.

The CDR3 DNA sequence: TGTGCCAGCAGTTACGGGGCAGGGTTTGGCTACACCTTC. Translated: CASSYGAGFGYTF. The V call is TRBV6-5, the J call TRBJ1-2, with a possible D match to TRBD1 (5 bases). The CDR3 consists of 13 residues. Germline loops: CDR1 MNHEY, CDR2 SVGAGI. V lost 2 bases and J 7 bases, leaving 11 bases between the germline ends.

A remark on this clone: This same CDR3 is encoded by further DNA sequences in the sample. This chain joins TRBV9 and TRBJ2-1; TRBD2 aligns across 15 bases. The germline CDR1 and CDR2 sequences are SGDLS and YYNGEE. Germline trimming cut 4 bases from V and 4 bases from J; bases unmatched to any gene: 9. CDR3 length equals 18 residues. The CDR3 region is CASSIGLAGGRGYNEQFF. The CDR3 nucleotides read TGTGCCAGCAGCATTGGACTAGCGGGAGGGAGGGGTTACAATGAGCAGTTCTTC.